Listed below are T cell receptor beta chains from one sample, sequenced in a study of shared clonotypes between healthy human individuals. Only in-frame clones appear in the TCRdb table, and some are missing; sequencing was by immunoSEQ multiplex PCR. Among around 2,000,000 clones listed, just under 95% were seen once. The sample taken for sequencing was naive CD8+ T cells sorted from blood. These receptors were obtained from a man aged 18 to 35 in good health. Each CDR3 is given with its conserved first and last residue. D genes are given only for firm matches. Clone size appears in some rows only: once, few, many, or a class for an expanded clone.

j_call | v_call | d_call | clone_size | cdr3_nt | cdr3_aa
TRBJ2-3 | TRBV7-2 | NA | NA | TGTGCCAGCAGCTCCGGACTGCCGGGAGATACGCAGTATTTT | CASSSGLPGDTQYF
TRBJ1-6 | TRBV19 | NA | NA | TGTGCCAGTAGCCCGGACTTTAATTCACCCCTCCACTTT | CASSPDFNSPLHF
TRBJ2-7 | TRBV7-9 | NA | NA | TGTGCCAGCAGCTTACTACAGGAGGGGAGGTACGAGCAGTACTTC | CASSLLQEGRYEQYF
TRBJ2-5 | TRBV28 | NA | NA | TGTGCCAGCAGCCGTCGGACACTCGACAAGACCCAGTACTTC | CASSRRTLDKTQYF
TRBJ2-1 | TRBV11-2 | NA | NA | TGTGCCAGCAGCTATAACAGCGATGAGCAGTTCTTC | CASSYNSDEQFF
TRBJ1-2 | TRBV13 | NA | once | TGTGCCAGCAGCTTAGGAGCAGGTATTAATGGCTACACCTTC | CASSLGAGINGYTF
TRBJ2-7 | TRBV2 | NA | NA | TGTGCCAGCAGTGAAGCGGGGGAATCCTACGAGCAGTACTTC | CASSEAGESYEQYF
TRBJ2-3 | TRBV10-3 | NA | NA | TGTGCCACCGCGAACCTAGCAGTACACACAGATACGCAGTATTTT | CATANLAVHTDTQYF
TRBJ2-7 | TRBV5-1 | NA | few | TGCGCCAGCAGCTTGGAACACTCCTACGAGCAGTACTTC | CASSLEHSYEQYF
TRBJ2-1 | TRBV29-1 | TRBD2 | NA | TGCAGCGTCTTCGGGACTAGCGGGGGTTGGGATGAGCAGTTCTTC | CSVFGTSGGWDEQFF
TRBJ2-2 | TRBV13 | NA | NA | TGTGCCAGCAGCTTGGTAACCGGGGAGCTGTTTTTT | CASSLVTGELFF
TRBJ1-6 | TRBV4-1 | NA | NA | TGCGCCAGCAGCCAAGATTCCGCAAACCCACCCAATTCACCCCTCCACTTT | CASSQDSANPPNSPLHF
TRBJ1-1 | TRBV9 | NA | NA | TGTGCCAGCAGCCTAGGAGGGGCTTCTGAAGCTTTCTTT | CASSLGGASEAFF
TRBJ2-7 | TRBV29-1 | TRBD2 | NA | TGCAGCGTCACCGGGACTAGCGGGCAGAGCTCCTACGAGCAGTACTTC | CSVTGTSGQSSYEQYF
TRBJ1-5 | TRBV13 | NA | NA | TGTGCCAGCAGCTTAGGACAGGGAGTAGGGCAGCCCCAGCATTTT | CASSLGQGVGQPQHF
TRBJ2-7 | TRBV4-1 | NA | NA | TGCGCCAGCAGCCAAGTAGGAGGGTACGAGCAGTACTTC | CASSQVGGYEQYF
TRBJ2-3 | TRBV7-2 | NA | NA | TGTGCCCGCAGCTTAGTAGGGGGGGGAGATACGCAGTATTTT | CARSLVGGGDTQYF
TRBJ2-7 | TRBV11-2 | NA | NA | TGTGCCAGCAGCTTAGATTCTGGCTCCTACGAGCAGTACTTC | CASSLDSGSYEQYF
TRBJ1-1 | TRBV29-1 | NA | NA | TGCAGCGTTGGGTCCTCAGGGGACGGGGGCACTGAAGCTTTCTTT | CSVGSSGDGGTEAFF
TRBJ2-5 | TRBV2 | NA | NA | TGTGCCGGGGAAGCGGGCCTCCAAGAGACCCAGTACTTC | CAGEAGLQETQYF
TRBJ1-6 | TRBV6-5 | TRBD1 | once | TGTGCCAGCAGCCAGGGACAGGGCGGATCACCCCTCCACTTT | CASSQGQGGSPLHF
TRBJ2-1 | TRBV6-6 | NA | NA | TGTGCCTCCCGGGGGGCTAGCGAGTCAGACAATGAGCAGTTCTTC | CASRGASESDNEQFF
TRBJ2-7 | TRBV28 | TRBD2 | NA | TGTGCCAGCAGTACTAGCGGGAGAGGATACGAGCAGTACTTC | CASSTSGRGYEQYF
TRBJ2-3 | TRBV2 | TRBD1 | NA | TGTGCCACTTCGGACAGGGTCCGCACAGATACGCAGTATTTT | CATSDRVRTDTQYF
TRBJ1-1 | TRBV28 | NA | NA | TGTGCCAGCAGTGCCCCGACAGAAATGAACACTGAAGCTTTCTTT | CASSAPTEMNTEAFF